Following are 12 T cell receptor beta chains from one sample sequenced in a study of OX40 agonist ivuxolimab in advanced cancers. Profiled with immunoSEQ multiplex PCR; TCRdb holds only in-frame clones, not every one. This sample has about 71,000 clones, with less than 85% found just once. Specimen: CD4+ or CD8+ T cells sorted from blood, collected in a trial of the OX40 agonist ivuxolimab. These receptors originate from an adult with an advanced solid tumor such as melanoma, head and neck, liver or kidney cancer.

The chain joins TRBV6-1 to TRBJ1-5; no reliable D call. The V end lost 2 bases, the J end lost 1 base, and 9 bases lay between the germline ends. CDR1 is MNHNS and CDR2 is SASEGT in the germline V gene. CDR3 length: 15 amino acids. CDR3: CASSERGVSNQPQHF. CDR3 sequence (DNA): TGTGCCAGCAGTGAACGGGGAGTGAGCAATCAGCCCCAGCATTTT.

CDR3 amino acids: CASSVDRGETQYF. The CDR3 DNA sequence: TGTGCCAGCAGCGTAGATCGCGGAGAGACCCAGTACTTC. The chain uses TRBV9 and TRBJ2-5; D uncertain. CDR1 is SGDLS and CDR2 is YYNGEE in the germline V gene. The CDR3 length is 13 residues. Trimming removed 0 bases at V and 4 bases at J, with 7 bases between.

V gene TRBV5-1 combines with J gene TRBJ2-1; 14 nucleotides match TRBD2. Germline CDR1 and CDR2: SGHRS and YFSETQ. CDR3 length: 16 residues. V trimming: 3 bases; J trimming: 14 bases; junction bases outside the gene matches: 13. The CDR3 loop reads CASSSLLGTSGGHEFF. In DNA form, the CDR3 reads TGCGCCAGCAGCTCCTTGTTGGGGACTAGCGGGGGCCATGAGTTCTTC.

This rearrangement joins TRBV18 to TRBJ1-2; D is unclear. From germline, CDR1 is KGHSH and CDR2 LQKENI. The CDR3 is 13 amino acids. The V and J ends lost 1 base and 5 bases respectively, with 8 bases between them. DNA of the CDR3: TGTGCCAGCTCACCACGGTCAAATTATGGCTACACCTTC. Translating it yields CASSPRSNYGYTF. Full variable domain (outside the CDR3, taken from reference TRBV18 and TRBJ1-2): NAGVMQNPRHLVRRRGQEARLRCSPMKGHSHVYWYRQLPEEGLKFMVYLQKENIIDESGMPKERFSAEFPKEGPSILRIQQVVRGDSAAYFCASSPRSNYGYTFGSGTRLTVV.

The rearrangement links TRBV5-1 to TRBJ2-1; 13 bases align to TRBD2. The CDR3 covers 16 residues. CDR1 SGHRS and CDR2 YFSETQ come from the germline V gene. J gave up 3 bases and V 3 bases, and 3 bases lay outside the gene matches. The CDR3 bases are TGCGCCAGCAGCTGGACTAGCGGGAGCCGCTACAATGAGCAGTTCTTC. Amino acid sequence: CASSWTSGSRYNEQFF.

This chain connects TRBV5-1 to TRBJ1-1; no clear D gene. Germline lookup yields CDR1 SGHRS and CDR2 YFSETQ. V lost 5 bases and J 7 bases, leaving 21 bases between the germline ends. The CDR3 has 15 residues. For the CDR3, the DNA is TGCGCCAGCAGTTTTACTGTCCCGGCGAAAAGTGAAGCTTTCTTT. Amino acids: CASSFTVPAKSEAFF.

The chain links TRBV28 to TRBJ1-1; the D gene is possibly TRBD1 (5 bases). Germline V gives CDR1 MDHEN, CDR2 SYDVKM. This CDR3 spans 17 amino acids. Trimming stripped 6 bases from V and 4 bases from J, with 24 bases between. CDR3 sequence reads: CASSLIKLGASGTEAFF. The DNA of the CDR3 is TGTGCCAGCAGCCTCATAAAACTCGGGGCCAGCGGCACTGAAGCTTTCTTT.

The J gene is TRBJ1-3, the V gene TRBV9; D is unresolved. The CDR3 runs to 13 residues. CDR1 is SGDLS, CDR2 YYNGEE, per germline. V dropped 4 bases and J dropped 3 bases, with 8 bases sitting between them. The CDR3 sequence: CASSWASGNTIYF. In DNA, the CDR3 is TGTGCCAGCAGCTGGGCGAGTGGAAACACCATATATTTT.

The chain carries TRBV9 and TRBJ2-1, with TRBD2 matching over 7 bases. The CDR3 length is 15 residues. Looked up from germline, CDR1 is SGDLS and CDR2 is YYNGEE. The trim removed 0 bases at V and 4 bases at J, leaving 4 bases unmatched. In nucleotides, the CDR3 is TGTGCCAGCAGCGTAGCTAGCGGAGCTTACAATGAGCAGTTCTTC. Translated: CASSVASGAYNEQFF.

The chain has TRBV5-1 and TRBJ1-1, with D unclear. Trimming stripped 4 bases from V and 8 bases from J, with 21 bases between. Germline V lookup: CDR1 SGHRS, CDR2 YFSETQ. The CDR3 totals 15 residues. The CDR3 spells CASSRTRAVNPEAFF. The CDR3 coding sequence is TGCGCCAGCAGCCGAACCAGAGCAGTTAACCCCGAAGCTTTCTTT.

The chain has TRBV5-6 and TRBJ1-3; D is uncertain. CDR1 SGHDT and CDR2 YYEEEE come from the germline V gene. The CDR3 runs to 16 residues. Trimming took off 1 base at V and 0 bases at J, with 11 bases between the two ends. CDR3 nucleotides: TGTGCCAGCAGCTTGTTTGGTCCGAGCTCTGGAAACACCATATATTTT. This gives the protein CASSLFGPSSGNTIYF.

The V call is TRBV29-1, the J call TRBJ2-1; TRBD2 might be the D (6 bases). Trimming stripped 6 bases from V and 6 bases from J, with 18 bases between. This CDR3 spans 14 amino acids. CDR1 is SQVTM and CDR2 is ANQGSEA in the germline V gene. CDR3 sequence reads: CSVVRGGGLNEQFF. The CDR3 bases are TGCAGCGTCGTGAGGGGAGGAGGTCTCAATGAGCAGTTCTTC.